A single sample gave rise to the 14 T cell receptor beta chains below, sequenced in a study of T-cell memory formation after mild COVID-19. TCRdb fed the 5' RACE reads into MiXCR, producing one record per CDR3 protein. This sample has roughly 130,000 distinct CDR3 sequences, with approximately 6.2% found just once. What was sequenced was PBMCs or a T cell subset sorted from them (not recorded which). These receptors came from an adult woman who had mild COVID-19 (a few samples of this study predate the infection). Cell type and time point are not known.

This clonotype was detected many times. The chain combines TRBV7-9 with TRBJ2-3; no reliable D call. Germline CDR1 is SEHNR and CDR2 is FQNEAQ (reference sequence). CDR3 size: 15 residues. V shed 4 bases and J shed 2 bases, with 13 bases lying between them. The CDR3 is CASSSGPGYTDTQYF. CDR3 coding DNA: TGTGCCAGCAGCTCGGGCCCGGGTTACACAGATACGCAGTATTTT.

This clonotype has at least ten counts. V gene TRBV12-3 or TRBV12-4 combines with J gene TRBJ2-1; 7 positions match TRBD2. V lost 4 bases and J lost 11; bases outside the gene matches: 8. The CDR3 loop spans 13 amino acids. CDR3 bases: TGTGCCAGCAGTTCCTCGACTAGCTTGAAGCAGTTCTTC. Its protein product is CASSSSTSLKQFF.

This clonotype was counted many times. J is TRBJ2-3 and V is TRBV20-1, with 9 bases aligning to TRBD2. J was trimmed by 2 bases and V by 6 bases; bases with no gene match: 12. Per germline, CDR1 DFQATT and CDR2 SNEGSKA (reference sequence). The CDR3 contains 16 residues. CDR3 amino acids: CSAPKAGGTTTDTQYF. DNA of the CDR3: TGCAGTGCCCCTAAAGCGGGGGGAACAACCACAGATACGCAGTATTTT.

The chain carries TRBV7-8 and TRBJ2-1, with TRBD2 matching over 7 bases. V shed 5 bases, J shed 4 bases, and the junction held 8 bases outside the gene matches. Germline CDR1 is SGHVS and CDR2 is FQNEAQ. The CDR3 spans 15 residues. The CDR3 region has the DNA TGTGCCAGCAGCCCGACCGCGGGGGTTTACAATGAGCAGTTCTTC. Translating it yields CASSPTAGVYNEQFF.

A few counts support this clonotype. This sequence joins TRBV12-3 or TRBV12-4 and TRBJ1-2; no reliable D call. The CDR3 is made up of 13 amino acids. V dropped 6 bases and J dropped 5 bases, with 13 bases sitting between them. The CDR3 coding sequence is TGTGCCAGCAGCTTGGACGCGCAATATGGCTACACCTTC. It codes for CASSLDAQYGYTF.

This clonotype has just a few counts. The chain has TRBV7-9 and TRBJ2-5; D might be TRBD1 or TRBD2, each matching 5 bases. The ends were cut back, 5 bases at V and 5 bases at J, with 18 bases in the middle. Germline loops: CDR1 SEHNR, CDR2 FQNEAQ (reference sequence). The CDR3 loop spans 15 amino acids. This chain's CDR3 is CASSLGTTKAETQYF. The CDR3 DNA sequence: TGTGCCAGCAGCCTAGGGACCACTAAGGCCGAGACCCAGTACTTC.

This clonotype was observed a few times. This chain connects TRBV5-1 to TRBJ2-1, with D possibly being TRBD1 (6 bases). The V and J ends lost 3 bases and 4 bases respectively, with 11 bases between them. This CDR3 has 14 residues. CDR1 is SGHRS and CDR2 is YFSETQ in the germline V gene. The CDR3 is CASSSSDSYNEQFF. For the CDR3, the DNA is TGCGCCAGCAGCTCGTCGGACAGTTACAATGAGCAGTTCTTC.

The table lists this clonotype with many counts. The chain links TRBV29-1 to TRBJ2-5, with D perhaps being TRBD1 or TRBD2 (5 bases each). Germline lookup yields CDR1 SQVTM and CDR2 ANQGSEA. V was clipped by 4 bases and J by 5 bases, with 5 bases between them. CDR3 length: 10 amino acids. The CDR3 DNA is TGCAGCGTTGGGGGGGAGACCCAGTACTTC. Protein: CSVGGETQYF.

This clonotype was counted only a few times. The chain combines TRBV9 with TRBJ1-4; the match to TRBD1 covers 7 bases. Germline V lookup: CDR1 SGDLS, CDR2 YYNGEE. The CDR3 covers 16 residues. Unmatched junction bases numbered 10, after V lost 0 bases and J lost 8 bases. DNA of the CDR3: TGTGCCAGCAGCGTAGCTACGGGACAGCCGGAGGAAAAACTGTTTTTT. Its protein is CASSVATGQPEEKLFF.

V gene TRBV11-2 combines with J gene TRBJ2-1; D may match TRBD1 or TRBD2 (5 bases each). The CDR3 consists of 15 residues. Germline V gene data show CDR1 as SGHAT and CDR2 as FQNNGV. V gave up 5 bases and J gave up 0 bases, with 11 bases separating them. CDR3 in DNA: TGTGCCAGCAGCATCCCCGGGACCTCCTACAATGAGCAGTTCTTC. This encodes CASSIPGTSYNEQFF.

This clonotype was seen at least ten times. The J gene is TRBJ1-2, the V gene TRBV12-3 or TRBV12-4; no clear D. Deletions cut 2 bases from V and 0 bases from J, with 16 bases between. The CDR3 has 17 amino acids. CDR3 sequence: CASSLRHQIRANYGYTF. As DNA, the CDR3 is TGTGCCAGCAGTTTAAGGCATCAAATCCGGGCTAACTATGGCTACACCTTC.

The genes are TRBV20-1 and TRBJ2-1; D not certain. Germline CDR1 is DFQATT and CDR2 is SNEGSKA (reference sequence). This CDR3 region has 16 residues. Trimming shortened V by 0 bases and J by 5 bases, and 17 bases separated the two germline ends. CDR3 DNA: TGCAGTGCTAGAGACACCGGGCCGGCTAACCACAATGAGCAGTTCTTC. Translation: CSARDTGPANHNEQFF.

The sample holds a few counts of this clonotype. J is TRBJ2-7 and V is TRBV20-1; maybe TRBD1 (5 bases). The germline CDR1 and CDR2 sequences are DFQATT and SNEGSKA (reference sequence). Trimming removed 3 bases at V and 0 bases at J, with 12 bases between. The CDR3 loop spans 14 amino acids. This chain's CDR3 is CSARDIISSYEQYF. CDR3 DNA: TGCAGTGCTAGGGACATTATCAGCTCCTACGAGCAGTACTTC.

This chain connects TRBV12-3 or TRBV12-4 to TRBJ1-1, with D possibly matching TRBD1 (5 bases). Trimming removed 5 bases from V and 5 bases from J, with 18 bases in between. The CDR3 has 15 residues. The CDR3 DNA reads as TGTGCCAGCAGTCTTGTAACAGGCGTAATGACTGAAGCTTTCTTT. This encodes CASSLVTGVMTEAFF.